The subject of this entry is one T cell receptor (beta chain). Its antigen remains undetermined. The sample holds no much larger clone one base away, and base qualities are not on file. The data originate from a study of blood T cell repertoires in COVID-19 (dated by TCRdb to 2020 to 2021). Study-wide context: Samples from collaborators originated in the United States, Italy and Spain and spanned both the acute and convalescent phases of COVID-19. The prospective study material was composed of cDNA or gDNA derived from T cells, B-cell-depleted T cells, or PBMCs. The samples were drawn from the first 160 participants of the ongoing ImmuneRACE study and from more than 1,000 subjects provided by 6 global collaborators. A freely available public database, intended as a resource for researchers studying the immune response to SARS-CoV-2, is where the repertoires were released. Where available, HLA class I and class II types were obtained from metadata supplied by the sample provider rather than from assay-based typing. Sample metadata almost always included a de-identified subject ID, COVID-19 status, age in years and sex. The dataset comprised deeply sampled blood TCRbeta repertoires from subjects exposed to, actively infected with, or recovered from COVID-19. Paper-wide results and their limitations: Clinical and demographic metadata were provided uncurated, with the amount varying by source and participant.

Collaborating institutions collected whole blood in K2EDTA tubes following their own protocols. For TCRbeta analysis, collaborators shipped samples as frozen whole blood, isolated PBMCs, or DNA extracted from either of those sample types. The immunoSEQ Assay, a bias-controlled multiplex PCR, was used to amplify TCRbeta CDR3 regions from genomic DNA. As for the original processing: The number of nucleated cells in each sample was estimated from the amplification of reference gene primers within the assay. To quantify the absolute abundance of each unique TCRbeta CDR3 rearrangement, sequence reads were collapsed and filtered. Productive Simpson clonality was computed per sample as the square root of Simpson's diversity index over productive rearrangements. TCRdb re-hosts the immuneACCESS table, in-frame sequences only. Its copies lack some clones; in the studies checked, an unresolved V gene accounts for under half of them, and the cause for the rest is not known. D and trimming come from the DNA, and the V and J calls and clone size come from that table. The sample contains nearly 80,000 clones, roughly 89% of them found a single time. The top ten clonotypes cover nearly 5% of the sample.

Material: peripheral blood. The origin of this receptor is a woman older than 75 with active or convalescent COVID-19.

The encoded CDR3 is CASSLAGVVPYEQYF. The DNA reads as follows: TGTGCCAGCAGCTTAGCAGGGGTCGTCCCCTACGAGCAGTACTTC. The rearrangement combines TRBV11-2 with TRBJ2-7; the best D guess is TRBD1, with 6 bases matching. The CDR3 spans 15 residues, from the cysteine through the phenylalanine. The read is trimmed to its CDR3 DNA, 45 bases read in frame from base 1. The junction carries 12 bases between V and J, which are trimmed by 1 base and 2 bases respectively. CDR1 SGHAT and CDR2 FQNNGV are derived from the germline V gene. Reference TRBV11-2 and TRBJ2-7 proteins supply the regions before and after the CDR3; the full variable domain is: EAGVAQSPRYKIIEKRQSVAFWCNPISGHATLYWYQQILGQGPKLLIQFQNNGVVDDSQLPKDRFSAERLKGVDSTLKIQPAKLEDSAVYLCASSLAGVVPYEQYFGPGTRLTVT.